Presented here are 9 T cell receptor beta chains from one specimen sequenced in a study of cytomegalovirus exposure and HLA in healthy donors (dated by TCRdb to about 2017). The library relied on the immunoSEQ multiplex PCR assay. The multiplex PCR relied on a mix of 60 forward primers for TCR Vbeta segments and 13 reverse primers for TCR Jbeta segments. Sourced from immuneACCESS, this table was stored by TCRdb with only in-frame sequences that have V and J called. A share of the clones is absent; for the studies checked, an unresolved V gene accounts for under half, and the remainder has no known explanation. The sample table records about 140,000 clones; about three quarters of these occur just once. The ten largest clonotypes hold approximately 6.3% of the sample. Sequencing input: PBMCs. These receptors all come from a man aged 35 to 55 in good health and CMV-seropositive.

The V call is TRBV30, the J call TRBJ2-3; D might be TRBD1 (6 bases). The germline V and J ends were trimmed by 2 bases and 3 bases, with 9 bases remaining between them. The V gene's germline CDR1 is GTSNPN and CDR2 SVGIG (reference sequence). There are 13 residues in the CDR3. The CDR3 spells CAWSHRDTDTQYF. The DNA for the CDR3 is TGTGCCTGGAGTCACAGGGATACAGATACGCAGTATTTT.

The chain recombines TRBV5-1 with TRBJ1-2, with D possibly TRBD1 on 5 matching bases. The CDR3 loop spans 12 amino acids. CDR1 and CDR2 from the germline V gene are SGHRS and YFSETQ. The V end was cut by 1 base, the J end by 9 bases, with 10 bases between. The CDR3 is CASSLRQDSYTF. CDR3 nucleotide sequence: TGCGCCAGCAGCTTGAGGCAGGACAGCTACACCTTC. The entire variable domain, with the rest obtained from reference TRBV5-1 and TRBJ1-2, is as follows: KAGVTQTPRYLIKTRGQQVTLSCSPISGHRSVSWYQQTPGQGLQFLFEYFSETQRNKGNFPGRFSGRQFSNSRSEMNVSTLELGDSALYLCASSLRQDSYTFGSGTRLTVV.

V gene TRBV5-4 combines with J gene TRBJ2-1, with TRBD1 matching 9 bases. J was trimmed by 10 bases and V by 0 bases; bases with no gene match: 5. The CDR3 totals 14 residues. Germline CDR1 reads SGHNT; CDR2 reads YYREEE (reference sequence). The CDR3 sequence is CASSLETGGAEQFF. CDR3 nucleotides: TGTGCCAGCAGCTTGGAGACAGGGGGAGCAGAGCAGTTCTTC.

V is TRBV9 and J is TRBJ1-3; D is ambiguous. Trimming left V 2 bases short and J 0 bases short, with 9 bases between. This CDR3 has 15 residues. The germline V gene encodes CDR1 SGDLS and CDR2 YYNGEE. CDR3 bases: TGTGCCAGCAGCGTCTCGGGAGACTCTGGAAACACCATATATTTT. Protein sequence: CASSVSGDSGNTIYF.

DNA for the CDR3: TGTGCCAGCAGCTTACACAGCAGATACGAGCAGTACTTC. It translates to CASSLHSRYEQYF. V gene TRBV7-2 combines with J gene TRBJ2-7, with D uncertain. In germline, CDR1 is SGHTA, CDR2 FQGNSA. The V and J ends lost 2 bases and 4 bases respectively, with 9 bases between them. The CDR3 totals 13 residues.

The sample holds a few counts of this clone. The chain combines TRBV2 with TRBJ2-3; D ambiguous. V was trimmed by 3 bases and J by 2 bases, leaving 12 bases between them. In germline, CDR1 is SNHLY, CDR2 FYNNEI. The CDR3 totals 15 residues. CDR3 coding DNA: TGTGCCAGCAGTGATGAGTCTGCCTTCACAGATACGCAGTATTTT. Amino acid sequence: CASSDESAFTDTQYF.

This chain links TRBV7-9 with TRBJ2-3; TRBD1 might be the D (6 bases). Germline-derived CDR1 and CDR2 are SEHNR and FQNEAQ (reference sequence). CDR3 length: 15 amino acids. The ends were cut back, 4 bases at V and 6 bases at J, with 17 bases in the middle. The CDR3 region has the DNA TGTGCCAGCAGCTCAGGGGTGGCTTCAGGGGATACGCAGTATTTT. Translation gives CASSSGVASGDTQYF.

The chain joins TRBV5-1 to TRBJ2-7; 9 bases fit TRBD1. Germline V gene sequence: CDR1 SGHRS, CDR2 YFSETQ. This CDR3 comprises 15 residues. J gave up 3 bases and V 0 bases, and 4 bases lay outside the gene matches. Here the CDR3 reads CASSLAATGGYEQYF. CDR3 bases: TGCGCCAGCAGCTTGGCCGCGACAGGGGGCTACGAGCAGTACTTC.

This clone was seen a single time. The gene calls are TRBV2 and TRBJ1-4; the match to TRBD1 covers 10 bases. In germline, CDR1 is SNHLY, CDR2 FYNNEI. This CDR3 spans 15 amino acids. V shed 6 bases, J shed 8 bases, and the junction held 9 bases outside the gene matches. The CDR3 protein is CASSAGTGVGEKLFF. CDR3 bases: TGTGCCAGCAGCGCCGGGACAGGGGTGGGGGAAAAACTGTTTTTT.